What follows describes a single T cell receptor beta chain. Seattle patients were enrolled while actively infected and followed longitudinally. Authors' processing steps: Scientists estimated how many nucleated cells there were by amplifying reference gene primers. Here immunoSEQ multiplex PCR was the method, and the copy in TCRdb shows in-frame clones only, minus some. V, J and clone size were drawn from that table, and D and trimming were deduced from the DNA. The sample carries 250,000 to 400,000 clones, roughly nine tenths recorded once. The data belong to a study of blood T cell repertoires in COVID-19. Study information: Collection of acute and convalescent COVID-19 samples took place in the United States, Italy and Spain.

CDR3 size: 14 residues. V lost 8 bases to trimming and J lost 2 bases; unmatched junction nucleotides: 7. Germline CDR1 LNHDA, CDR2 SQIVND (reference sequence). The sample comprised peripheral blood. The TCR sequence derives from a woman in her 30s with COVID-19, enrolled during active disease. V is TRBV19 and J is TRBJ1-2; 8 bases line up with TRBD1. CDR3 bases: TGTGCCAGTCAAGGACAGGGTACCAACTATGGCTACACCTTC. This translates into CASQGQGTNYGYTF.